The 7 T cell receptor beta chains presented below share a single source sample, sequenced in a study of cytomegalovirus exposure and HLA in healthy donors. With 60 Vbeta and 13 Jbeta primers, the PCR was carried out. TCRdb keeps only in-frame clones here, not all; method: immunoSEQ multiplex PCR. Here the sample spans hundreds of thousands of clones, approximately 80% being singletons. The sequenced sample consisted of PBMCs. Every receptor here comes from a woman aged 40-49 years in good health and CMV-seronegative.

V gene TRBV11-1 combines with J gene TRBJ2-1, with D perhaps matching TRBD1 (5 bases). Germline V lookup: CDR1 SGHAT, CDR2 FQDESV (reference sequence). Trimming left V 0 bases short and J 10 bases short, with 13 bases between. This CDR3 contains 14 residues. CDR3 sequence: CASSLAQTGYEQFF. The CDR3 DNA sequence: TGTGCCAGCAGCTTAGCTCAAACAGGTTACGAGCAGTTCTTC.

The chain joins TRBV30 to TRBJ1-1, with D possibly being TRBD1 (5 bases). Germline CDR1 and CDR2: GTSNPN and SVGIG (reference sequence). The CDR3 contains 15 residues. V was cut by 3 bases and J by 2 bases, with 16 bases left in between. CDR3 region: CAWSSWGGRNTEAFF. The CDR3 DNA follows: TGTGCCTGGAGCTCGTGGGGGGGAAGAAACACTGAAGCTTTCTTT.

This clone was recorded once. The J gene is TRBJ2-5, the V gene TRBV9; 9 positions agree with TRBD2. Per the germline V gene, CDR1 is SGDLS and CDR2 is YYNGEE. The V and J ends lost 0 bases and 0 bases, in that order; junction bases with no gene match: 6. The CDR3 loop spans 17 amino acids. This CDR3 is CASSVGASGGYQETQYF. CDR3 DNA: TGTGCCAGCAGCGTAGGAGCAAGCGGGGGGTACCAAGAGACCCAGTACTTC.

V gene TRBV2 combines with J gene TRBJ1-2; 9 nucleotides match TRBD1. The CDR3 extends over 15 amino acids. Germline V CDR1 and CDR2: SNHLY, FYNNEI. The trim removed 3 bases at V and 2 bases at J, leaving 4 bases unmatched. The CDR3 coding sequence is TGTGCCAGCAGTGACCGAGACAGGGGGAACTATGGCTACACCTTC. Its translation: CASSDRDRGNYGYTF.

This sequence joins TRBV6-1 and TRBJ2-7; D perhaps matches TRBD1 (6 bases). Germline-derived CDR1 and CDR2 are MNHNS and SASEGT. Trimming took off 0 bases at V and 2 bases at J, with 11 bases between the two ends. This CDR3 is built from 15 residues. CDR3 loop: CASSEAGTPTYEQYF. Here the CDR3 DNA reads TGTGCCAGCAGTGAAGCGGGGACACCGACCTACGAGCAGTACTTC.

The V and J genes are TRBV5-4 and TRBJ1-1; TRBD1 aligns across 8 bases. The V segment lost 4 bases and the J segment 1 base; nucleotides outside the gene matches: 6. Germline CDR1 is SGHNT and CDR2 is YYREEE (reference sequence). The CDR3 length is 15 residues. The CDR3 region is CASSPPDRGNTEAFF. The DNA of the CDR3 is TGTGCCAGCAGCCCCCCCGACAGGGGGAACACTGAAGCTTTCTTT.

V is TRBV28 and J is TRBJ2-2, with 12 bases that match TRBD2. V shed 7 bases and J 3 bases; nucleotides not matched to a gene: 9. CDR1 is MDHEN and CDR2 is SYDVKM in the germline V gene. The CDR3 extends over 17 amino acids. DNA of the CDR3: TGTGCCAGCATTGCTAGCGGGGGGGCCTATCACACCGGGGAGCTGTTTTTT. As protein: CASIASGGAYHTGELFF.